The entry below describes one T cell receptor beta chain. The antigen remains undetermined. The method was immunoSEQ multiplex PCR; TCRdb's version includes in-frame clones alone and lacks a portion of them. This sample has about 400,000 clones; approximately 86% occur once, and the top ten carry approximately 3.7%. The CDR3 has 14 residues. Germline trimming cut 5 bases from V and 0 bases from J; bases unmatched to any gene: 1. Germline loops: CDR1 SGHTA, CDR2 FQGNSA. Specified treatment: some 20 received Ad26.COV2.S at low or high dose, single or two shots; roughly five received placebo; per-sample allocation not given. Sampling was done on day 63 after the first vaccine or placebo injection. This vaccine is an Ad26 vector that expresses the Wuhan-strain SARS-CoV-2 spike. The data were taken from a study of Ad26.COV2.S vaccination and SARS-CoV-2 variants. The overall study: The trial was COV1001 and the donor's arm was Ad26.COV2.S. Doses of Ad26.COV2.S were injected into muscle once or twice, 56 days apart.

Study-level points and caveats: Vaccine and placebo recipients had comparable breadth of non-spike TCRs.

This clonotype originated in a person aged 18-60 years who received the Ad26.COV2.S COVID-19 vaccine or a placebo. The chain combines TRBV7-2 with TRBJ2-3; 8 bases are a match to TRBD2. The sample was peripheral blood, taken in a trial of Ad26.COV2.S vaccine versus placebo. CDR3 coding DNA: TGTGCCAGCAGCCGGGGGGGTAGCACAGATACGCAGTATTTT. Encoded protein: CASSRGGSTDTQYF.